Following are 9 T cell receptor beta chains from one sample sequenced in a study of shared clonotypes between healthy human individuals. In the naive CD8 group, cells lacked CD45RO and were positively selected for CCR7, so terminally differentiated effector memory CD45RA+ cells were left out. Libraries were prepared by immunoSEQ multiplex PCR; TCRdb keeps only in-frame clonotypes and omits some of them. This table has approximately 840,000 clones, about 96% appearing once. Source material: naive CD8+ T cells sorted from blood. The source of these receptors is a young man in good health.

As for this clone: Additional DNA sequences in this sample encode the identical CDR3. The J gene is TRBJ2-7, the V gene TRBV4-1; TRBD2 matches at 9 bases. From germline, CDR1 is MGHRA and CDR2 YSYEKL. The CDR3 is made up of 15 amino acids. Trimming removed 0 bases from V and 3 bases from J; junction bases left unmatched: 3. CDR3 in DNA: TGCGCCAGCAGCCAAGAAGGAGCGGGAGGCTACGAGCAGTACTTC. This encodes CASSQEGAGGYEQYF.

The chain couples TRBV11-2 to TRBJ1-5; TRBD1 might be the D (5 bases). There are 16 residues in the CDR3. V lost 1 base and J lost 2, with 12 bases in between. The germline CDR1 and CDR2 sequences are SGHAT and FQNNGV. This chain's CDR3 is CASSLVPPGGNQPQHF. The CDR3 DNA sequence: TGTGCCAGCAGCTTAGTGCCCCCGGGGGGCAATCAGCCCCAGCATTTT. Complete variable domain (other parts from reference TRBV11-2 and TRBJ1-5): EAGVAQSPRYKIIEKRQSVAFWCNPISGHATLYWYQQILGQGPKLLIQFQNNGVVDDSQLPKDRFSAERLKGVDSTLKIQPAKLEDSAVYLCASSLVPPGGNQPQHFGDGTRLSIL.

This clone was observed once. The chain couples TRBV7-9 to TRBJ2-7, with D unclear. This CDR3 is built from 12 residues. Trimming removed 5 bases at V and 5 bases at J, with 10 bases between. The V gene's germline CDR1 is SEHNR and CDR2 FQNEAQ (reference sequence). CDR3 amino acids: CASSEHANEQYF. The CDR3 DNA reads TGTGCCAGCAGCGAACACGCCAACGAGCAGTACTTC.

The chain combines TRBV11-2 with TRBJ2-1, with D hard to call. The CDR3 sequence is 15 residues long. CDR1 is SGHAT and CDR2 is FQNNGV in the germline V gene. V was pared by 1 base and J by 4 bases, with 11 bases between. The CDR3 loop is CASSLGQLFYNEQFF. CDR3 sequence (DNA): TGTGCCAGCAGCTTAGGGCAACTATTTTACAATGAGCAGTTCTTC.

The J gene is TRBJ2-1, the V gene TRBV4-1; 7 positions match TRBD2. The germline gives CDR1 MGHRA, CDR2 YSYEKL. The CDR3 runs 16 residues. V was pared by 3 bases and J by 3 bases, with 8 bases of the junction left unmatched. CDR3 sequence: CASSQAGTTFYNEQFF. The CDR3 nucleotides read TGCGCCAGCAGCCAGGCCGGGACTACATTCTACAATGAGCAGTTCTTC.

CDR3 sequence (DNA): TGTGCCAGCAGTAAGCCCGCAACACTAGCTGGGTTAGACAATGAGCAGTTCTTC. It encodes CASSKPATLAGLDNEQFF. The V and J genes are TRBV7-2 and TRBJ2-1, with TRBD2 as a possible D gene (6 bases). Germline loops: CDR1 SGHTA, CDR2 FQGNSA. The CDR3 runs to 18 residues. V gave up 6 bases and J gave up 5 bases, with 26 bases separating them.

This rearrangement joins TRBV11-2 to TRBJ2-7, with 12 bases fitting TRBD1. J lost 4 bases, V lost 5 bases, and 9 bases had no gene match. This CDR3 is 16 amino acids long. Germline-derived CDR1 and CDR2 are SGHAT and FQNNGV. For the CDR3, the DNA is TGTGCCAGCAGCCTTGGGACAGGGGGCTACGTGTACGAGCAGTACTTC. Translation: CASSLGTGGYVYEQYF.

This chain connects TRBV14 to TRBJ1-3; D possibly corresponds to TRBD1 (6 bases). The germline CDR1 and CDR2 sequences are SGHDN and FVKESK. V was trimmed by 0 bases and J by 1 base, leaving 10 bases between them. This CDR3 has 16 amino acids. This CDR3 is CASSQDLRGSGNTIYF. The CDR3, as DNA: TGTGCCAGCAGCCAAGATCTCAGGGGATCTGGAAACACCATATATTTT.

CDR3 coding DNA: TGTGCCAGCATCCCCCCGCGGCGGTCCTACAATGAGCAGTTCTTC. Residues: CASIPPRRSYNEQFF. The chain links TRBV7-8 to TRBJ2-1, with no clear D. The germline V gene has CDR1 SGHVS and CDR2 FQNEAQ. The CDR3 is 15 amino acids. V gave up 7 bases and J gave up 1 base, with 14 bases separating them.